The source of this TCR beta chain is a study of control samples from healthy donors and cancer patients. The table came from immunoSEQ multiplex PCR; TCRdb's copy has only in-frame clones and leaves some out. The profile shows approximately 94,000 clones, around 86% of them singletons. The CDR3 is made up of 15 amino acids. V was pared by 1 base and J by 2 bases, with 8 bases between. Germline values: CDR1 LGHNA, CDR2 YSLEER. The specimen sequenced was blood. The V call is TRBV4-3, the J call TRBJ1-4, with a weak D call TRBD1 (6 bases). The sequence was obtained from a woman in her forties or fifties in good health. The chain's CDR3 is CASSQGGGTNEKLFF. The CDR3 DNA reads TGCGCCAGCAGCCAAGGGGGGGGCACTAATGAAAAACTGTTTTTT.